Here is one T cell receptor (beta chain) with its context. It lacks a known antigen. Within one base of it there is no much larger clone, and no base qualities were kept. The Qiagen DNeasy kit was used to extract genomic DNA both from unsorted PBMCs and from the negatively selected CD4+ and CD8+ fractions. TCR beta CDR3 regions were amplified by immunoSEQ multiplex PCR using primers annealing to V and J segments. A synthetic immune receptor repertoire was used to minimize amplification bias, and any residual bias was removed computationally once sequencing was done. Regarding the original processing steps: Repertoire diversity was quantified as the Shannon entropy index using custom Python scripts. Unsorted, CD4+ and CD8+ repertoires were analyzed separately, except for combined analyses in which CD4+ and CD8+ sequences were merged in silico. A clone counted as expanded when the clone's frequency after treatment rose at least 2-fold relative to C1D1, and clones undetected at baseline were given a pseudocount of 0.5. Clones with 0 or 1 copy at C1D1 were classified as singleton clones, and clones with 2 or more copies were classified as non-singleton clones. By matching protein sequences in sorted samples from the same patient, clones expanded in unsorted samples were annotated as CD4+, CD8+ or unknown. Wilcoxon tests on paired samples were used to test diversity changes from C1D1 to C4D1. TCRdb holds this immuneACCESS table with in-frame rearrangements only. Some clones are missing; in checked studies, unresolved V genes explain under half, and the rest has no known cause. Clone size and V and J calls were adopted from that table, with D and trimming inferred from the DNA. The sample yields some 58,000 clones; 91% were counted once. The ten top clones hold approximately 10% of the sample.

Taken with the paper, the label for time point translates to: cycle 4 day 1 (C4D1), after less than 7 weeks of nivolumab. Every trial patient had relapsed after autologous stem cell transplantation, and cohorts A, B and C differed in prior brentuximab vedotin exposure. A total of 50 to 70 patients with relapsed/refractory classical Hodgkin lymphoma made up the trial cohort, and each patient's best overall response was complete response, partial response or progressive disease. Trial patients were treated with single-agent nivolumab in the multi-cohort phase II CheckMate 205 trial. An independent review committee assessed best overall response using the 2007 International Working Group response criteria. Trial PBMCs were obtained immediately prior to nivolumab initiation (C1D1) and on therapy at cycle 2 day 1 and cycle 4 day 1. Peripheral blood was collected in 8 mL Vacutainer Cell Preparation Tubes, from which PBMCs were isolated by centrifugation and then cryopreserved.

This record belongs to a study of PD-1 blockade in classical Hodgkin lymphoma (dated by TCRdb to the early 2020s). Study-level background: Nivolumab dosing was 3 mg/kg intravenously every 2 weeks, continuing until either disease progression or unacceptable toxicity. The study used TCR beta sequencing and CyTOF to define a peripheral blood immune signature of response to PD-1 blockade in classical Hodgkin lymphoma.

The paper as a whole reports these results and caveats: A significant rise by C4D1 was seen in CD4+ but not CD8+ TCR diversity (p=0.0027 vs p=0.16), with the rise being most apparent in complete responders (p=0.02). Lower diversity was seen in patients whose nivolumab began less than 1 year after ASCT, and these patients were left out of later analyses so that immune reconstitution would not confound the results. Trial patients with a complete response had baseline diversity similar to that of newly diagnosed patients, while partial responders and progressors had significantly lower diversity. Newly diagnosed patients were reported to have lower baseline TCR diversity than healthy donors, and relapsed/refractory patients were reported to have lower baseline TCR diversity still. The study covered only a single clinical trial cohort, and the causes of the repertoire differences, possibly disease activity or prior therapy, were still not defined.

CDR1 GTSNPN and CDR2 SVGIG were looked up in the germline V gene (reference sequence). V and J are truncated by 1 base and 12 bases respectively, leaving an intervening sequence of 13 bases. The CDR3 runs 12 amino acids, cysteine and phenylalanine included. Of all the DNA, just the CDR3 is kept, 36 bases in frame from base 1. This specimen consisted of peripheral blood mononuclear cells (PBMCs), obtained before the fourth cycle of nivolumab. The receptor was isolated from a human donor with classical Hodgkin lymphoma. The sequence is built from TRBV30 and TRBJ2-1; too little of a D gene remains to name it. The CDR3: CAWSASGNPQFF. The DNA sequence is as follows: TGTGCCTGGAGTGCCTCTGGAAACCCGCAGTTCTTC.